The entry below describes one T cell receptor beta chain. As yet, its antigen is unknown. The data were taken from a study of T cell responses to AZD1222 COVID-19 vaccine. Whole-study findings and limits: Repertoire collection took place solely once the T cell response had peaked. Only six individuals given AZD1222 were seropositive at baseline. Dominant CD4 TCR responses targeted spike regions 160-218 and 743-854.

Germline V gene lookup returns CDR1 SGHNT and CDR2 YYREEE (reference sequence). This CDR3 has 13 residues. Trimming left V 5 bases short and J 4 bases short, with 12 bases between. Assay used: immunoSEQ multiplex PCR; TCRdb lists only in-frame clones, some missing. The repertoire holds under 150,000 clones, with roughly 91% as singletons. This sequence joins TRBV5-4 and TRBJ1-1, with a tentative D call TRBD1 (5 bases). The specimen was peripheral blood, collected on day 0 of AZD1222 vaccination. This TCR was sampled from an adult in good health. The CDR3 DNA reads TGTGCCAGCAGTCCAACAGGCCTCACTGAAGCTTTCTTT. Protein sequence: CASSPTGLTEAFF.